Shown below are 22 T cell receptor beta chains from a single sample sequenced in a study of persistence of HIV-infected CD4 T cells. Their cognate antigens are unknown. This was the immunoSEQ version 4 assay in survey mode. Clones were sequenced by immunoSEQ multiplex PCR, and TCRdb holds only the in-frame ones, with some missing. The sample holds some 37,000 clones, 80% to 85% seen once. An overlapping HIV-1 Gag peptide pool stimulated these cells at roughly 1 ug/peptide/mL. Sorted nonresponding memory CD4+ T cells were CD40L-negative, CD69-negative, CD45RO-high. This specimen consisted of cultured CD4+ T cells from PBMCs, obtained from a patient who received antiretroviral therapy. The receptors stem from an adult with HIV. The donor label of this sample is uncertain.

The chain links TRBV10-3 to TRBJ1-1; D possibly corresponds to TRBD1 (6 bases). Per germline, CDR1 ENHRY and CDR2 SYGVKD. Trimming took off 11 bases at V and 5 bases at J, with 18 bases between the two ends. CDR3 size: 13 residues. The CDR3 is CASHRDFDTEAFF. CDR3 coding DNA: TGTGCCTCCCACAGGGATTTTGATACTGAAGCTTTCTTT.

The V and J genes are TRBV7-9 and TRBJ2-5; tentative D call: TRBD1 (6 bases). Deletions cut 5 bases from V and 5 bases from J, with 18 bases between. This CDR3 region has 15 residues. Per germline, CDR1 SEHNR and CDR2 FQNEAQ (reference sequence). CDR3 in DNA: TGTGCCAGCAGCCGTACTACAGGGAATATGGAGACCCAGTACTTC. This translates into CASSRTTGNMETQYF. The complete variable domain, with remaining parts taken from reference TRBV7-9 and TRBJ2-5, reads DTGVSQNPRHKITKRGQNVTFRCDPISEHNRLYWYRQTLGQGPEFLTYFQNEAQLEKSRLLSDRFSAERPKGSFSTLEIQRTEQGDSAMYLCASSRTTGNMETQYFGPGTRLLVL.

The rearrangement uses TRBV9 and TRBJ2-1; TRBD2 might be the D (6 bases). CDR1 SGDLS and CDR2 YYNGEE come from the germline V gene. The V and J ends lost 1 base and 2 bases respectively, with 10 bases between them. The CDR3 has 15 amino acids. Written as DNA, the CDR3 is TGTGCCAGCAGCGTAAGGCCTAGCGCCTACAATGAGCAGTTCTTC. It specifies CASSVRPSAYNEQFF.

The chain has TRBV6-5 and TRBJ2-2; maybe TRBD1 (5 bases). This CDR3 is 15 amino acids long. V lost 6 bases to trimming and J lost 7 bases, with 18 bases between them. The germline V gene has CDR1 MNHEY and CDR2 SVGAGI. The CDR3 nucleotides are TGTGCCAGCAGCTCCACCATGGGGCTCATCGGGGAGCTGTTTTTT. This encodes CASSSTMGLIGELFF.

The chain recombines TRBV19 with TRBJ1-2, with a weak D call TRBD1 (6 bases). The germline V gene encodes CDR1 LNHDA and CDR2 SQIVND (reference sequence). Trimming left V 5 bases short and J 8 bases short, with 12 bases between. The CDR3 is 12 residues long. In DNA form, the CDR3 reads TGTGCCAGTAGTTACGGGGGGGCCGGCTACACCTTC. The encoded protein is CASSYGGAGYTF.

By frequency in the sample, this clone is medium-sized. The CDR3 loop reads CASSPRTRSEQYF. CDR3 nucleotide sequence: TGTGCCAGCAGCCCAAGGACGCGGAGCGAGCAGTACTTC. This rearrangement joins TRBV3-1 (or the pseudogene TRBV3-2) to TRBJ2-7; D uncertain. The V and J ends lost 4 bases and 6 bases respectively, with 13 bases between them. This CDR3 comprises 13 residues. Germline V CDR1 and CDR2: LGHDT, YNNKEL (reference sequence).

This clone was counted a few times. CDR3 DNA sequence: TGTGCCAGCAAAGGGGACAGGGATAGGTCACCCCTCCACTTT. Its protein product is CASKGDRDRSPLHF. The rearrangement joins TRBV27 to TRBJ1-6, with 9 bases fitting TRBD1. This CDR3 is 14 amino acids long. CDR1 is MNHEY and CDR2 is SMNVEV in the germline V gene (reference sequence). Trimming took 7 bases from V and 10 from J; bases not matched to a gene: 8.

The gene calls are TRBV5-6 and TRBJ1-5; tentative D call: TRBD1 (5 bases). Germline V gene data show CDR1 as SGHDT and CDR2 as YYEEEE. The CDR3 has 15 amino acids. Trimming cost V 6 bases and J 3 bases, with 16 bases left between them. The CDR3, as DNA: TGTGCCAGCACCCGTTGGGGGTCCCTCAATCAGCCCCAGCATTTT. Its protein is CASTRWGSLNQPQHF.

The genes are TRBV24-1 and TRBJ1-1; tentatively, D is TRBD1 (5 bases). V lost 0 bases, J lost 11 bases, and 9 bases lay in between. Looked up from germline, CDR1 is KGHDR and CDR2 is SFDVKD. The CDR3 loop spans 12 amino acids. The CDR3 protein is CATSDLVGVAFF. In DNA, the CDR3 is TGTGCCACCAGTGATTTGGTGGGGGTCGCTTTCTTT.

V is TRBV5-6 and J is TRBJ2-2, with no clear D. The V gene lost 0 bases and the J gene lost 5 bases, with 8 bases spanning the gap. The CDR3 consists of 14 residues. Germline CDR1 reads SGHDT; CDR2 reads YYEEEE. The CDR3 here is CASSLDLRTGELFF. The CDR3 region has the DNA TGTGCCAGCAGCTTGGACCTACGTACCGGGGAGCTGTTTTTT.

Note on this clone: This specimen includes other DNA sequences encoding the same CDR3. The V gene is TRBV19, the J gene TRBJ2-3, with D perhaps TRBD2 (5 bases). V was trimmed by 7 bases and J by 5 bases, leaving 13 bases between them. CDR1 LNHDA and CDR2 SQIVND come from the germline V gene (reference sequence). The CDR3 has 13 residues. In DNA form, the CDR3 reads TGTGCCAGTACCCCCGATCGGGGAGATACGCAGTATTTT. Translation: CASTPDRGDTQYF. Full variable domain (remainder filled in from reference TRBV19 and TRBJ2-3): DGGITQSPKYLFRKEGQNVTLSCEQNLNHDAMYWYRQDPGQGLRLIYYSQIVNDFQKGDIAEGYSVSREKKESFPLTVTSAQKNPTAFYLCASTPDRGDTQYFGPGTRLTVL.

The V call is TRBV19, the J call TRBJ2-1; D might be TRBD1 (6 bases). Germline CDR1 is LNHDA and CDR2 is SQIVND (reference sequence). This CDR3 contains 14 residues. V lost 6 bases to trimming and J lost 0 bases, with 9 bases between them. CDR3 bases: TGTGCCAGTAGACGGACAGTCTCCTACAATGAGCAGTTCTTC. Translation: CASRRTVSYNEQFF.

The CDR3 region is CASSPQGAGELFF. CDR3 nucleotide sequence: TGTGCCAGCAGCCCACAGGGGGCCGGGGAGCTGTTTTTT. The chain carries TRBV7-2 and TRBJ2-2, with TRBD1 matching over 8 bases. V lost 5 bases to trimming and J lost 6 bases; unmatched junction nucleotides: 2. This CDR3 comprises 13 residues. In germline, CDR1 is SGHTA, CDR2 FQGNSA.

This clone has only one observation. The CDR3 sequence is CSVGRGEPGELFF. CDR3 DNA sequence: TGCAGCGTTGGCCGGGGGGAGCCCGGGGAGCTGTTTTTT. The V and J genes are TRBV29-1 and TRBJ2-2, with 7 bases matching TRBD2. The CDR3 is made up of 13 amino acids. Germline trimming cut 4 bases from V and 6 bases from J; bases unmatched to any gene: 5. The germline CDR1 and CDR2 sequences are SQVTM and ANQGSEA.

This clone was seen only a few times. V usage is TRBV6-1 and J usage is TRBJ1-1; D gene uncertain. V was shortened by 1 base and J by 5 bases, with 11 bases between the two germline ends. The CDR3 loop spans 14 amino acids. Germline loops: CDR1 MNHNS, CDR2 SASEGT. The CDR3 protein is CASSEGTRRTEAFF. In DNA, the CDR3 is TGTGCCAGCAGTGAAGGGACGCGACGGACTGAAGCTTTCTTT.

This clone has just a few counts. CDR3 in DNA: TGCGCCAGCAGCTGGACGGGACAGGGGGAACAGCCCCAGCATTTT. It yields the protein CASSWTGQGEQPQHF. The rearrangement joins TRBV5-1 to TRBJ1-5, with 11 bases matching TRBD1. CDR1 and CDR2 from the germline V gene are SGHRS and YFSETQ. The ends lost 3 bases at V and 7 bases at J; junction bases unmatched: 6. The CDR3 runs to 15 residues.

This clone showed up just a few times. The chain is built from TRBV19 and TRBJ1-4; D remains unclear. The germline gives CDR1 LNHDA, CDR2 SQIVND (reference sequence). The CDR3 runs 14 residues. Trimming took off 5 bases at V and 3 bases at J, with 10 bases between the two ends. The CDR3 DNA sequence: TGTGCCAGTAGTTTGGGGTACGCTAATGAAAAACTGTTTTTT. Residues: CASSLGYANEKLFF.

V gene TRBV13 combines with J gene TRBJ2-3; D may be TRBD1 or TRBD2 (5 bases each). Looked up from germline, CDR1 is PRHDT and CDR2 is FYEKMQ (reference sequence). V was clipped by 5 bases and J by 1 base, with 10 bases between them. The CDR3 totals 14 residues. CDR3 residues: CASSRDGRTDTQYF. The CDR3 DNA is TGTGCCAGCAGCCGGGACGGCCGCACAGATACGCAGTATTTT.

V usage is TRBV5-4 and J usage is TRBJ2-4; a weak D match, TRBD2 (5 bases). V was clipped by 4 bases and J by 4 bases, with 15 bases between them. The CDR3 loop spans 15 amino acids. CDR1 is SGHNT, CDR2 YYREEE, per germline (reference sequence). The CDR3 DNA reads TGTGCCAGCAGCCCCAGAGCCGGGGTGAAAAACATTCAGTACTTC. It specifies CASSPRAGVKNIQYF.

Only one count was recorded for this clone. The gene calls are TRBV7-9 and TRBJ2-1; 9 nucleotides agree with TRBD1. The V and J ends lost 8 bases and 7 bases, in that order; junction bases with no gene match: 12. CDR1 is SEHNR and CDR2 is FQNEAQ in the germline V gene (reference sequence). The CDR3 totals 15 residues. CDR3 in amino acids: CASGYRGRGGNEQFF. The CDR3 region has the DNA TGTGCCAGCGGGTACAGGGGGCGAGGAGGGAATGAGCAGTTCTTC. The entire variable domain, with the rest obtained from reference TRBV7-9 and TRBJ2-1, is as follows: DTGVSQNPRHKITKRGQNVTFRCDPISEHNRLYWYRQTLGQGPEFLTYFQNEAQLEKSRLLSDRFSAERPKGSFSTLEIQRTEQGDSAMYLCASGYRGRGGNEQFFGPGTRLTVL.

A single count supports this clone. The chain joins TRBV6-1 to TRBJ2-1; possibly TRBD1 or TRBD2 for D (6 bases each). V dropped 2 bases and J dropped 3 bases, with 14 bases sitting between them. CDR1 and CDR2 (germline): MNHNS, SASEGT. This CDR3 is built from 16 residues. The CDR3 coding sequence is TGTGCCAGCAGTGAAAGTAGGGGGGCTGGCTACAATGAGCAGTTCTTC. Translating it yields CASSESRGAGYNEQFF.

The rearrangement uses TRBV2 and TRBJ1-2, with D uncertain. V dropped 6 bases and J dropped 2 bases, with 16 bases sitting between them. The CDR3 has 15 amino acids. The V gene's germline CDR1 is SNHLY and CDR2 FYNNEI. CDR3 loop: CASRERSVGNYGYTF. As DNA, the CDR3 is TGTGCCAGCAGGGAGAGGTCCGTTGGAAACTATGGCTACACCTTC.